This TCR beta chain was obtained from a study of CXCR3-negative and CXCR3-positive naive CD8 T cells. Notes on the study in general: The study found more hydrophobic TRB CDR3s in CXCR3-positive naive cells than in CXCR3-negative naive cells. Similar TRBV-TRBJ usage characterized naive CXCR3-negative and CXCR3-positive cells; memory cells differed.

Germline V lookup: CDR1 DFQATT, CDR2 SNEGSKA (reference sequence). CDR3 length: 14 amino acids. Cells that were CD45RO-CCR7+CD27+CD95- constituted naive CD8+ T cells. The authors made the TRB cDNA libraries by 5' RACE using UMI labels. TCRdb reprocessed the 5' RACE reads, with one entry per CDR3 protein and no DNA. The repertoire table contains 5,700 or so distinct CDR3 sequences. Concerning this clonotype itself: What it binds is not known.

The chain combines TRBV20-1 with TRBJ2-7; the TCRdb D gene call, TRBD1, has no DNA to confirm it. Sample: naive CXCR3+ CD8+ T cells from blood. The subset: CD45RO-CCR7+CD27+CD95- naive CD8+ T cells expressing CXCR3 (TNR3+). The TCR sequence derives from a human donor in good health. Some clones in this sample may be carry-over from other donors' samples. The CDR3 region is CSARFYRGTYEQYF.